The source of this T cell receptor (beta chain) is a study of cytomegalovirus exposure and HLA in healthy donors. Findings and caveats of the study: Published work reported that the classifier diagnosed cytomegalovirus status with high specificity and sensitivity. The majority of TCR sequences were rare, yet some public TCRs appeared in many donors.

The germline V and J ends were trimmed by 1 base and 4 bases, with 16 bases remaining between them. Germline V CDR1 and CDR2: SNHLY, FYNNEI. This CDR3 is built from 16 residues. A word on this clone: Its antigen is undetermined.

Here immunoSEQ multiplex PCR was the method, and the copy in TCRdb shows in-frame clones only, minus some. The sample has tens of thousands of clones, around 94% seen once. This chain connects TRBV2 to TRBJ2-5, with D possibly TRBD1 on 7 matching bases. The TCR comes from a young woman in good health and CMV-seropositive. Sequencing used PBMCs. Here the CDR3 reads CASSEGLEGAAETQYF. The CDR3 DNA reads TGTGCCAGCAGTGAAGGTCTGGAGGGGGCGGCAGAGACCCAGTACTTC.